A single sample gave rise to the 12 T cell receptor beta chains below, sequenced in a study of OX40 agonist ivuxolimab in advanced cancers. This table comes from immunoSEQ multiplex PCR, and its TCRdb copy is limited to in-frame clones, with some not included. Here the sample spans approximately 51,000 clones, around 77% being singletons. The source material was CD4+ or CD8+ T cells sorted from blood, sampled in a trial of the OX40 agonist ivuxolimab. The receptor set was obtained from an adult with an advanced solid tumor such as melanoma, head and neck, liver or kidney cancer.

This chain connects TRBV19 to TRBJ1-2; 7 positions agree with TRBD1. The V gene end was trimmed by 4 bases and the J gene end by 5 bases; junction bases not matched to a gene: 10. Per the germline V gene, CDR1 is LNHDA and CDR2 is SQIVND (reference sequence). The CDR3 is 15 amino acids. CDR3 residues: CASSRGTAQIYGYTF. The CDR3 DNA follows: TGTGCCAGTAGTAGGGGGACAGCCCAAATTTATGGCTACACCTTC.

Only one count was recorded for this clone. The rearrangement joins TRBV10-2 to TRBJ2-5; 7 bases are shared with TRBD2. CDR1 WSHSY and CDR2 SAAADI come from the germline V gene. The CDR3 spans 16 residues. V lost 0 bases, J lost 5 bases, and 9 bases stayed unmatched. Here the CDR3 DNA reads TGCGCCAGCAGTGAGTCGGGCGGGAGAGTCGGGGAGACCCAGTACTTC. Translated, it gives CASSESGGRVGETQYF.

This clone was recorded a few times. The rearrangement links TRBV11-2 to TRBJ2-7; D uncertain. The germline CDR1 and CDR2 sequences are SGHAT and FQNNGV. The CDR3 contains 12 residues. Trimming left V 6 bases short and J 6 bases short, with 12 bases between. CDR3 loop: CASSPFPPEQYF. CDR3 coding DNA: TGTGCCAGCAGTCCGTTTCCCCCCGAGCAGTACTTC. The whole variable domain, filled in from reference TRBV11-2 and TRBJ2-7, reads EAGVAQSPRYKIIEKRQSVAFWCNPISGHATLYWYQQILGQGPKLLIQFQNNGVVDDSQLPKDRFSAERLKGVDSTLKIQPAKLEDSAVYLCASSPFPPEQYFGPGTRLTVT.

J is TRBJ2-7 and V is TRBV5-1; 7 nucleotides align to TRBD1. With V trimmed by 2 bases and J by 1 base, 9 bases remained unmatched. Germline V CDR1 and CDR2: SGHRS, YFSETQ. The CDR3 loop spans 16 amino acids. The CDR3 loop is CASSFTTGTESYEQYF. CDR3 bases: TGCGCCAGCAGCTTTACGACCGGGACAGAGTCCTACGAGCAGTACTTC. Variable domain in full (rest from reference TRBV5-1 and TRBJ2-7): KAGVTQTPRYLIKTRGQQVTLSCSPISGHRSVSWYQQTPGQGLQFLFEYFSETQRNKGNFPGRFSGRQFSNSRSEMNVSTLELGDSALYLCASSFTTGTESYEQYFGPGTRLTVT.

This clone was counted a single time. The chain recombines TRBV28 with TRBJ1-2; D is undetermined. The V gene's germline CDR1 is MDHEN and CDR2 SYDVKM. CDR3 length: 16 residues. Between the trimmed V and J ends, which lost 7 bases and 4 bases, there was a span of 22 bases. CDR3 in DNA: TGTGCCAGCACACCGAAAGGGATCTCCTATGCCTATGGCTACACCTTC. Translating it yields CASTPKGISYAYGYTF.

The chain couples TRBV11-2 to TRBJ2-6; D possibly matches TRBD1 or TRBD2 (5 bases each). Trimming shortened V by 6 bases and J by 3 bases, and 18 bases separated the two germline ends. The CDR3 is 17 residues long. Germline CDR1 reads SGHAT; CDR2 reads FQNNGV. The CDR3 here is CASRRPGRSRGANVLTF. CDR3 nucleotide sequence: TGTGCCAGCAGACGACCGGGACGATCGCGTGGGGCCAACGTCCTGACTTTC.

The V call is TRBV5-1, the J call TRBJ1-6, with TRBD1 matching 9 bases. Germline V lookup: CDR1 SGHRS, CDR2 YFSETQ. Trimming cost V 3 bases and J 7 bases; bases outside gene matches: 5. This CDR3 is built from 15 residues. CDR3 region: CASSSGQGQNSPLHF. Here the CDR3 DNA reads TGCGCCAGCAGCTCTGGACAGGGGCAAAATTCACCCCTCCACTTT.

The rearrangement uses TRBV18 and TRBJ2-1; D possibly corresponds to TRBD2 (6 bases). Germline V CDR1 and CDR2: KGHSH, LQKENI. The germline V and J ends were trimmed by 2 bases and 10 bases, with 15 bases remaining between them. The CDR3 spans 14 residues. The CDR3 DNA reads TGTGCCAGCTCACCAGGAGGGCCAAGAGGGGAGCAGTTCTTC. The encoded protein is CASSPGGPRGEQFF.

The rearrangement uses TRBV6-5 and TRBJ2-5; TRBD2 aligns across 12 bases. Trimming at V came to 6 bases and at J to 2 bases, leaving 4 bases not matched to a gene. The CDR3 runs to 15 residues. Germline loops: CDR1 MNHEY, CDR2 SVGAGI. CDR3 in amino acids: CASSRGTSGQETQYF. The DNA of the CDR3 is TGTGCCAGCAGCCGCGGGACTAGCGGGCAAGAGACCCAGTACTTC.

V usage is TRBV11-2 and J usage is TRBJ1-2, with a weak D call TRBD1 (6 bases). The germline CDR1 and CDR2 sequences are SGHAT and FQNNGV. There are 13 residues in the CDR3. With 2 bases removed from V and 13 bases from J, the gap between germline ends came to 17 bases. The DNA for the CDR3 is TGTGCCAGCAGCTTAACAGAGAGGGGGTCGATCACCTTC. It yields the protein CASSLTERGSITF.

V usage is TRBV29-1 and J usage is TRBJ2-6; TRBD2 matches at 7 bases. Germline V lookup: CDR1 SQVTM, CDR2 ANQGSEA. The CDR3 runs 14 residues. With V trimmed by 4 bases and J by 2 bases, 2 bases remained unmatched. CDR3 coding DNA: TGCAGCGTTGTGGCGGGGGCTGGGGCCAACGTCCTGACTTTC. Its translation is CSVVAGAGANVLTF.

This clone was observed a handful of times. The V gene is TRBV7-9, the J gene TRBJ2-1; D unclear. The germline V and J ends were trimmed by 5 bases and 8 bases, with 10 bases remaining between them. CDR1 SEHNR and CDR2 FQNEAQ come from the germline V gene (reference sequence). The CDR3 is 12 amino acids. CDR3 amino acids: CASSPPSDEQFF. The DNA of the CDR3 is TGTGCCAGCAGCCCCCCTTCGGATGAGCAGTTCTTC.